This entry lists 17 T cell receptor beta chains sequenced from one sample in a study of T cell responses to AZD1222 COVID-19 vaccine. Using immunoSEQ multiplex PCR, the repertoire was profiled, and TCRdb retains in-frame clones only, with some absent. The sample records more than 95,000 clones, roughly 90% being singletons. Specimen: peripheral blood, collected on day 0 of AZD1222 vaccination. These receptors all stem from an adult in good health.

The CDR3 loop is CATSSPSGRSSYEQYF. The CDR3 DNA follows: TGTGCCACCAGCAGCCCGAGCGGGAGGTCTTCCTACGAGCAGTACTTC. The J gene is TRBJ2-7, the V gene TRBV15; 9 bases align to TRBD2. The CDR3 extends over 16 amino acids. Germline V gene sequence: CDR1 LNHNV, CDR2 YYDKDF (reference sequence). V shed 3 bases, J shed 1 base, and the junction held 7 bases outside the gene matches.

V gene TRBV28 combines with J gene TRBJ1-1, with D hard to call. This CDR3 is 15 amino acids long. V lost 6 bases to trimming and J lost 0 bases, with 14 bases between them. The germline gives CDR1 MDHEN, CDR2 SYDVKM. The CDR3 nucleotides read TGTGCCAGCAGACAACCTTTACACATGAACACTGAAGCTTTCTTT. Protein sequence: CASRQPLHMNTEAFF.

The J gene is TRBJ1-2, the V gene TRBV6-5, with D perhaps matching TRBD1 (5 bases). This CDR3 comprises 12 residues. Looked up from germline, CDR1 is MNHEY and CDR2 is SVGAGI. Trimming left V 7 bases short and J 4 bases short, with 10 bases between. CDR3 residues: CASISGAYGYTF. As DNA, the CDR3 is TGTGCCAGCATATCTGGGGCCTATGGCTACACCTTC.

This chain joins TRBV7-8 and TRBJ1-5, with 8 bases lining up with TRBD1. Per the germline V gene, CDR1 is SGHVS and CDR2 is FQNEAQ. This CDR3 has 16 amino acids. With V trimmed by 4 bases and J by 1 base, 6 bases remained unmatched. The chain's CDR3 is CASSSRQGASNQPQHF. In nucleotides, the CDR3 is TGTGCCAGCAGCTCCCGGCAGGGGGCGAGCAATCAGCCCCAGCATTTT.

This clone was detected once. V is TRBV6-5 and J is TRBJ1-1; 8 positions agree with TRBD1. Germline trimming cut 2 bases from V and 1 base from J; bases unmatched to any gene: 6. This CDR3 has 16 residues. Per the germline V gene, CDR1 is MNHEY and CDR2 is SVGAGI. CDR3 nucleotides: TGTGCCAGCAGTTACGGGACAGGAACCCCGAACACTGAAGCTTTCTTT. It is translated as CASSYGTGTPNTEAFF.

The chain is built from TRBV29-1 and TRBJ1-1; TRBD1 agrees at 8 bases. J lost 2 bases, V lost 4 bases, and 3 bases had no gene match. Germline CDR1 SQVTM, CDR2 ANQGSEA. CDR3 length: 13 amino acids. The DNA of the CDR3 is TGCAGCGTTGGGACAGGGAGTAACACTGAAGCTTTCTTT. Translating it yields CSVGTGSNTEAFF.

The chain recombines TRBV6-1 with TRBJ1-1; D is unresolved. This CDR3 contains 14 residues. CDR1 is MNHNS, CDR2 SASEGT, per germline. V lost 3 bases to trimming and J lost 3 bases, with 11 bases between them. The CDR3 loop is CASSDRYGDTEAFF. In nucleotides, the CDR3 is TGTGCCAGCAGTGATCGGTATGGGGACACTGAAGCTTTCTTT.

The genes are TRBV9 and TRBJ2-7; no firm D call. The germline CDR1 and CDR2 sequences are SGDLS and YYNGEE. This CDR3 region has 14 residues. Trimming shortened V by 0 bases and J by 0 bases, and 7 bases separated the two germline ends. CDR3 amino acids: CASSVAPSSYEQYF. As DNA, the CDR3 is TGTGCCAGCAGCGTAGCACCGAGCTCCTACGAGCAGTACTTC.

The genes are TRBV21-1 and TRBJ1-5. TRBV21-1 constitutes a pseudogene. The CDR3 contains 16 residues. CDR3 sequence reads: CASSKGAGGFYQPQHF. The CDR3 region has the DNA TGTGCCAGCAGCAAAGGGGCGGGGGGGTTCTATCAGCCCCAGCATTTT.

The CDR3 is CASSYNAIWNTEAFF. CDR3 DNA: TGTGCCAGCAGCTACAACGCGATATGGAACACTGAAGCTTTCTTT. The chain carries TRBV13 and TRBJ1-1; D unresolved. Trimming shortened V by 4 bases and J by 1 base, and 13 bases separated the two germline ends. The germline CDR1 and CDR2 sequences are PRHDT and FYEKMQ (reference sequence). There are 15 residues in the CDR3.

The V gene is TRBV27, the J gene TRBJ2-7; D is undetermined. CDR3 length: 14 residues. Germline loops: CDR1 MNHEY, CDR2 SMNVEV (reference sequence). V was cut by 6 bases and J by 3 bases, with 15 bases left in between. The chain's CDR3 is CASSRPEAGYEQYF. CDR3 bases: TGTGCCAGCAGCCGACCCGAGGCCGGCTACGAGCAGTACTTC.

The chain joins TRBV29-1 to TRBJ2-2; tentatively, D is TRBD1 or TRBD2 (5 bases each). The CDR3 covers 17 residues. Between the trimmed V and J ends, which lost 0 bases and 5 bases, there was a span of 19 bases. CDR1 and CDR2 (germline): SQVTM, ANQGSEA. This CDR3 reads CSVEERVLWGRTGELFF. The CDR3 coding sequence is TGCAGCGTTGAAGAGAGGGTCCTGTGGGGCCGGACCGGGGAGCTGTTTTTT.

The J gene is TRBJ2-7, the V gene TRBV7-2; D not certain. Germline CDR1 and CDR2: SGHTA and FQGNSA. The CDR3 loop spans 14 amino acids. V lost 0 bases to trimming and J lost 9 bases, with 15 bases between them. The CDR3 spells CASSLALTREGQYF. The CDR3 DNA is TGTGCCAGCAGCTTAGCCTTGACTCGCGAAGGGCAGTACTTC.

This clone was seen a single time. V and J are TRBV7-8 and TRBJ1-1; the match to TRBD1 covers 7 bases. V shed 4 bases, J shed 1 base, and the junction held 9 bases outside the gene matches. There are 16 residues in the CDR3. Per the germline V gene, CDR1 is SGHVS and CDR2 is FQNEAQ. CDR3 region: CASSSFRQGGNTEAFF. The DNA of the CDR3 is TGTGCCAGCAGCTCCTTCCGACAGGGCGGGAACACTGAAGCTTTCTTT.

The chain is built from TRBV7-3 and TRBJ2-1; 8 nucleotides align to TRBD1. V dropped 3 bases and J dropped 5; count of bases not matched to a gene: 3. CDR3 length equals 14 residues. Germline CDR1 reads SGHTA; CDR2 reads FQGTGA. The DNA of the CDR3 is TGTGCCAGCAGCTTCCAGGGGGCGGACAATGAGCAGTTCTTC. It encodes CASSFQGADNEQFF.

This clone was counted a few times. In DNA form, the CDR3 reads TGTGCCAGCAGCAAACCGACAGGGGGCCGATATGGCTACACCTTC. Translated: CASSKPTGGRYGYTF. The chain couples TRBV3-1 (or the pseudogene TRBV3-2) to TRBJ1-2, with 10 bases that match TRBD1. The V gene's germline CDR1 is LGHDT and CDR2 YNNKEL (reference sequence). The V and J ends lost 5 bases and 5 bases, in that order; junction bases with no gene match: 8. The CDR3 totals 15 residues.

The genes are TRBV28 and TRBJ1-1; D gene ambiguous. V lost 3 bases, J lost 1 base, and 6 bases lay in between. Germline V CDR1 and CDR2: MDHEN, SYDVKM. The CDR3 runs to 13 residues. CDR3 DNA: TGTGCCAGCAGTTTTCTAAGGAACACTGAAGCTTTCTTT. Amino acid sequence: CASSFLRNTEAFF.